The rows below give T cell receptor beta chains drawn from one sample of a study of ipilimumab plus nivolumab after autologous stem cell transplantation. TCRdb's copy holds only in-frame clones and misses some; the assay was immunoSEQ multiplex PCR. The profile shows 3,300 or so clones, less than 80% of them singletons. The sequences come from PBMCs, collected in a trial of ipilimumab plus nivolumab as post-transplant consolidation. Receptors originate from a male donor with primary mediastinal lymphoma. CDR3s include the opening cysteine and the closing phenylalanine or tryptophan. Fields, in order: clone size, D gene, J gene, V gene, CDR3 protein, CDR3 DNA. The D gene is left open where the match is weak. Where a row states a size, it is once, few, many or the class of an expanded clone; other rows omit it.

>once|.|TRBJ1-5|TRBV23-1
CASSQIPAWNGNQPQHF
TGCGCCAGCAGTCAAATCCCCGCGTGGAACGGCAATCAGCCCCAGCATTTT
>few|.|TRBJ1-1|TRBV6-1
CASSEALTANTEAFF
TGTGCCAGCAGTGAAGCGCTAACAGCGAACACTGAAGCTTTCTTT
>.|TRBD1|TRBJ1-6|TRBV5-1
CASSLEGQGRSPLHF
TGCGCCAGCAGCTTAGAGGGACAGGGACGTTCACCCCTCCACTTT
>.|.|TRBJ1-6|TRBV4-1
CASRIQVTYNSPLHF
TGCGCCAGCCGGATACAGGTGACCTATAATTCACCCCTCCACTTT
>.|.|TRBJ2-2|TRBV9
CASSRIVGTGNTGELFF
TGTGCCAGCAGCCGAATAGTGGGGACGGGGAACACCGGGGAGCTGTTTTTT
>.|TRBD2|TRBJ2-5|TRBV4-2
CASSERLAGGQETQYF
TGTGCCAGCAGCGAGCGACTAGCGGGAGGGCAAGAGACCCAGTACTTC
>.|TRBD1|TRBJ2-7|TRBV5-4
CASSMGQSYEQYF
TGTGCCAGCAGCATGGGACAGTCCTACGAGCAGTACTTC
>.|.|TRBJ2-5|TRBV28
CASSLPIDGSQETQYF
TGTGCCAGCAGTTTACCCATCGACGGGAGCCAAGAGACTCAGTACTTC
>.|.|TRBJ2-6|TRBV27
CASSYIPLGGSGANVLTF
TGTGCCAGCAGTTATATCCCTTTGGGGGGCTCTGGGGCCAACGTCCTGACTTTC
>.|TRBD2|TRBJ2-7|TRBV9
CASSVVAGGSSHEQYF
TGTGCCAGCAGCGTTGTAGCGGGAGGGTCTAGCCACGAGCAGTACTTC
>.|.|TRBJ1-6|TRBV7-9
CASSLVVGPGNSPLHF
TGTGCCAGCAGCTTGGTGGTGGGACCGGGGAATTCACCCCTCCACTTT
>.|TRBD1|TRBJ2-1|TRBV9
CASSVDRGRIEQFF
TGTGCCAGCAGCGTGGACAGGGGTCGAATTGAGCAGTTCTTC
>.|.|TRBJ1-1|TRBV5-1
CASSLAGQGEAFF
TGCGCCAGCAGCTTGGCAGGGCAGGGTGAAGCTTTCTTT
>.|.|TRBJ2-3|TRBV19
CASSIGDGYTDTQYF
TGTGCCAGTAGTATAGGGGACGGGTACACAGATACGCAGTATTTT
>.|.|TRBJ1-2|TRBV28
CAILGRNYGYTF
TGTGCCATCCTGGGGCGTAACTATGGCTACACCTTC
>.|TRBD2|TRBJ2-2|TRBV11-3
CASSSDRDYSNTGELFF
TGTGCCAGCAGCTCCGACCGGGACTATTCGAACACCGGGGAGCTGTTTTTT
>.|.|TRBJ2-3|TRBV7-2
CASSLGHSTDTQYF
TGTGCCAGCAGCTTAGGGCACAGCACAGATACGCAGTATTTT
>.|.|TRBJ2-3|TRBV6-1
CASSEQRISTDTQYF
TGTGCCAGCAGTGAGCAGCGGATAAGCACAGATACGCAGTATTTT
>.|TRBD2|TRBJ2-5|TRBV19
CASSISAGGQEAQYF
TGTGCCAGTAGTATCTCAGCGGGAGGTCAAGAGGCCCAGTACTTC
>.|.|TRBJ2-1|TRBV5-6
CASSLPGSYSYNEQFF
TGTGCCAGCAGCTTGCCGGGCTCTTACTCCTACAATGAGCAGTTCTTC
>.|.|TRBJ1-2|TRBV7-2
CASSLDGRYGYTF
TGTGCCAGCAGCCTGGACGGACGTTATGGCTACACCTTC
>.|TRBD1|TRBJ1-3|TRBV2
CASNLPRDSFSGNTIYF
TGTGCCAGCAACCTCCCTAGGGACAGCTTCTCTGGAAACACCATATATTTT
>.|.|TRBJ1-1|TRBV5-1
CASRAGPNTEAFF
TGCGCCAGCAGGGCTGGGCCGAACACTGAAGCTTTCTTT
>few|TRBD1|TRBJ1-2|TRBV19
CASSPSGQGVYGYTF
TGTGCCAGTAGTCCCTCGGGACAGGGGGTCTATGGCTACACCTTC
>.|.|TRBJ1-2|TRBV11-2
CASSFSSVFGYTF
TGTGCCAGCAGCTTTAGCAGCGTTTTTGGCTACACCTTC
>.|.|TRBJ1-5|TRBV5-5
CASSFFSPGSNQPQHF
TGTGCCAGCAGCTTTTTCTCGCCGGGCAGCAATCAGCCCCAGCATTTT
>.|.|TRBJ2-7|TRBV18
CASSPVRDLTYEQYF
TGTGCCAGCTCACCCGTTCGGGACCTAACCTACGAGCAGTACTTC
>few|TRBD2|TRBJ2-5|TRBV7-9
CASSLGTSGGETQYF
TGTGCCAGCAGCTTAGGGACTAGCGGGGGAGAGACCCAGTACTTC
>.|.|TRBJ2-2|TRBV5-5
CASSVTGTGELFF
TGTGCCAGCAGCGTTACAGGGACCGGGGAGCTGTTTTTT
>.|TRBD1|TRBJ2-2|TRBV28
CASSLTGIVTGELFF
TGTGCCAGCAGTTTGACAGGGATTGTTACCGGGGAGCTGTTTTTT
>.|.|TRBJ2-1|TRBV11-2
CASSLGGALRGNEQFF
TGTGCCAGCAGCTTAGGGGGAGCGCTAAGGGGCAATGAGCAGTTCTTC
>.|.|TRBJ1-4|TRBV15
CATSRDPTRGEKLFF
TGTGCCACCAGCAGAGATCCAACACGAGGTGAAAAACTGTTTTTT
>.|.|TRBJ2-7|TRBV5-1
CASSLAPTALSSYEQYF
TGCGCCAGCAGCCTTGCCCCTACAGCCCTGAGCTCCTACGAGCAGTACTTC
>few|.|TRBJ2-7|TRBV4-1
CASSPEWAGRTYEQYF
TGCGCCAGCAGCCCGGAGTGGGCGGGGCGGACCTACGAGCAGTACTTC
>.|.|TRBJ1-1|TRBV28
CASSSRSRGNTEAFF
TGTGCCAGCAGTTCCCGGAGCAGGGGCAACACTGAAGCTTTCTTT
>.|.|TRBJ2-7|TRBV7-4
CASSPLGRGSYEQYF
TGTGCCAGCAGCCCCCTAGGCAGGGGTTCCTACGAGCAGTACTTC
>.|TRBD2|TRBJ2-3|TRBV7-3
CASSLTHRLAGRTDTQYF
TGTGCCAGCAGCTTAACCCATCGACTAGCGGGAAGGACAGATACGCAGTATTTT
>.|.|TRBJ1-1|TRBV9
CASSVGLAVNTEAFF
TGTGCCAGCAGCGTAGGTTTAGCAGTGAACACTGAAGCTTTCTTT
>.|TRBD2|TRBJ2-5|TRBV4-1
CASSQDRGLKGETQYF
TGCGCCAGCAGCCAAGATCGGGGACTAAAGGGGGAGACCCAGTACTTC
>.|.|TRBJ2-7|TRBV7-4
CASSLISAGSSYEQYF
TGTGCCAGCAGCTTAATCAGCGCGGGTTCCTCCTACGAGCAGTACTTC
>few|TRBD1|TRBJ2-7|TRBV5-6
CASSLEMTGGVEQYF
TGTGCCAGCAGCTTGGAGATGACAGGGGGCGTCGAGCAGTACTTC
>few|TRBD1|TRBJ2-3|TRBV6-1
CASDRGTGMTDTQYF
TGTGCCAGTGACCGCGGGACAGGGATGACAGATACGCAGTATTTT
>.|.|TRBJ1-2|TRBV5-6
CASSERQTRDF
TGTGCCAGCAGCGAAAGACAGACTCGGGACTTC
>.|.|TRBJ1-4|TRBV29-1
CSVANLEKLFF
TGCAGCGTTGCAAACCTGGAAAAACTGTTTTTT
>.|TRBD1|TRBJ1-1|TRBV6-1
CASSDLGYRDSPLNTEAFF
TGTGCCAGCAGTGATTTAGGTTACCGGGACAGCCCCCTGAACACTGAAGCTTTCTTT
>.|TRBD2|TRBJ2-3|TRBV27
CASSKLAGGSADTQYF
TGTGCCAGCAGCAAACTAGCGGGAGGGTCAGCAGATACGCAGTATTTT
>.|TRBD1|TRBJ2-7|TRBV2
CASLGTGSSYEQYF
TGTGCCAGCCTCGGGACAGGGTCCTCCTACGAGCAGTACTTC
>.|.|TRBJ2-7|TRBV6-1
CASNTGNSYEQYF
TGTGCCAGCAACACAGGGAACTCCTACGAGCAGTACTTC
>few|TRBD1|TRBJ1-5|TRBV11-2
CASSRTGFGDQPQHF
TGTGCCAGCAGCCGGACAGGGTTTGGAGATCAGCCCCAGCATTTT
>.|.|TRBJ2-1|TRBV4-1
CASSQDMASSRNEQFF
TGCGCCAGCAGCCAAGATATGGCTAGTTCCCGCAATGAGCAGTTCTTC
>.|.|TRBJ2-5|TRBV11-2
CASSQNGQPKETQYF
TGTGCCAGCAGCCAAAACGGACAGCCTAAAGAGACCCAGTACTTC
>.|.|TRBJ2-3|TRBV30
CAWSVGPAWADTQYF
TGTGCCTGGAGTGTAGGGCCCGCCTGGGCAGATACGCAGTATTTT
>.|TRBD1|TRBJ1-2|TRBV4-2
CASSQDRDRGNGYTF
TGTGCCAGCAGCCAAGATCGGGACAGGGGCAATGGCTACACCTTC
>few|.|TRBJ2-3|TRBV7-2
CASSPTGDTQYF
TGTGCCAGCAGCCCCACAGGAGATACGCAGTATTTT
>few|.|TRBJ2-1|TRBV2
CASKGSSYNEQFF
TGTGCCAGCAAAGGGAGCTCCTACAATGAGCAGTTCTTC
>.|.|TRBJ2-7|TRBV5-1
CASSLLQGRSYEQYF
TGCGCCAGCAGCCTCCTACAGGGCCGCTCCTACGAGCAGTACTTC
>.|TRBD1|TRBJ2-2|TRBV28
CASSRRDRDTGELFF
TGTGCCAGCAGCCGTCGGGACAGAGACACCGGGGAGCTGTTTTTT
>.|TRBD2|TRBJ2-3|TRBV9
CASSVGTSGRAGRDTQYF
TGTGCCAGCAGCGTAGGGACTAGCGGGAGGGCCGGAAGAGATACGCAGTATTTT
>.|.|TRBJ1-6|TRBV11-2
CASSPPGQVYNSPLHF
TGTGCCAGCAGCCCACCTGGTCAGGTTTATAATTCACCCCTCCACTTT